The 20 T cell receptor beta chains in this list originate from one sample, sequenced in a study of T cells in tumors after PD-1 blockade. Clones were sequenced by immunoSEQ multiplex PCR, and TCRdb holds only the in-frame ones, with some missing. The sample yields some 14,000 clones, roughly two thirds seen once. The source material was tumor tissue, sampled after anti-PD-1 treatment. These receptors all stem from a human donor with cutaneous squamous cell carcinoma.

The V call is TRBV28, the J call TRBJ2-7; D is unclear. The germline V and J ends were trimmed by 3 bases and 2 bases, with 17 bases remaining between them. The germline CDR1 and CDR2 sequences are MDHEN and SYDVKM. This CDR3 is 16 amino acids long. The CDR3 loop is CASSFLTGSPPYEQYF. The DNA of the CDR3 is TGTGCCAGCAGTTTTCTGACTGGCTCGCCACCCTACGAGCAGTACTTC.

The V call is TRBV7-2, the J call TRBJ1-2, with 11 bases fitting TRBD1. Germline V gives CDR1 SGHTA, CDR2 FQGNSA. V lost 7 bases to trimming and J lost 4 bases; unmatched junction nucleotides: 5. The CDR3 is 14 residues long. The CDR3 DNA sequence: TGTGCCAGCATTAGGGACAGGGGGGGCTATGGCTACACCTTC. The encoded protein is CASIRDRGGYGYTF.

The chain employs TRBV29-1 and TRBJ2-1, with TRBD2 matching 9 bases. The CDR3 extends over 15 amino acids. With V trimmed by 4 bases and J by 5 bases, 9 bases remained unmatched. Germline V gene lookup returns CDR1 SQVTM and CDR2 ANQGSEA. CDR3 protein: CSVGGSSGDHNEQFF. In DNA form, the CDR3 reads TGCAGCGTTGGCGGCTCTAGCGGGGATCACAATGAGCAGTTCTTC.

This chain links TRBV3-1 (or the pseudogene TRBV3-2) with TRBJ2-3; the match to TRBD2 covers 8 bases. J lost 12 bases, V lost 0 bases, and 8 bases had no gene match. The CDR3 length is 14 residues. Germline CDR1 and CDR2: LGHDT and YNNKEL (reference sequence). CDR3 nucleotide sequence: TGTGCCAGCAGCCAAGATTTTACGGGAGGGCCTCAGTATTTT. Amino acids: CASSQDFTGGPQYF.

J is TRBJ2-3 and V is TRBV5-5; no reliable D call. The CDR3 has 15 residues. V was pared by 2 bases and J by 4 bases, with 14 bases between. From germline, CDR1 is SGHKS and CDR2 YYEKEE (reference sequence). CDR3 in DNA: TGTGCCAGCAGCTTCTCTGACGGAAGGTCAGATACGCAGTATTTT. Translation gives CASSFSDGRSDTQYF. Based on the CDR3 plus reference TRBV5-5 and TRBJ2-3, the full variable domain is DAGVTQSPTHLIKTRGQQVTLRCSPISGHKSVSWYQQVLGQGPQFIFQYYEKEERGRGNFPDRFSARQFPNYSSELNVNALLLGDSALYLCASSFSDGRSDTQYFGPGTRLTVL.

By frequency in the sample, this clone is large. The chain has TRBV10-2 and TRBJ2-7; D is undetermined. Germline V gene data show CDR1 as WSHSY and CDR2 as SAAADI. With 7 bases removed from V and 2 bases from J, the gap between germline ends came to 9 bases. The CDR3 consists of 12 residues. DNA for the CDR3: TGCGCCAGCACCGGTTCTCCCTACGAGCAGTACTTC. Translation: CASTGSPYEQYF.

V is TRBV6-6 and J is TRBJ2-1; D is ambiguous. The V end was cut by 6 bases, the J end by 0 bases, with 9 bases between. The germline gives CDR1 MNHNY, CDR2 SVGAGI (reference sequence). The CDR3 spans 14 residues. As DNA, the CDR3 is TGTGCCAGCAGCCGGTCGGGCTCCTACAATGAGCAGTTCTTC. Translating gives CASSRSGSYNEQFF.

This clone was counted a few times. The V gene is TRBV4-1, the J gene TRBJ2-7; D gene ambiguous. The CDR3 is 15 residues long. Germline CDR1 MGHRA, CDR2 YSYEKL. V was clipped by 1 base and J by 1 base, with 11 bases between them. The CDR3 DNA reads TGCGCCAGCAGCCAAGCGGGTTACAAATCCTACGAGCAGTACTTC. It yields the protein CASSQAGYKSYEQYF.

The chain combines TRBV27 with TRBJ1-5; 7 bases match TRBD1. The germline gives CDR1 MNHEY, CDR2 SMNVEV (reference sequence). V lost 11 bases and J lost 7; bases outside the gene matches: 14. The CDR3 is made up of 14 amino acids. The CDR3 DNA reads TGTGCCTGCCATCAGGGGGGCGAGGGACAGCCCCAGCATTTT. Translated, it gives CACHQGGEGQPQHF.

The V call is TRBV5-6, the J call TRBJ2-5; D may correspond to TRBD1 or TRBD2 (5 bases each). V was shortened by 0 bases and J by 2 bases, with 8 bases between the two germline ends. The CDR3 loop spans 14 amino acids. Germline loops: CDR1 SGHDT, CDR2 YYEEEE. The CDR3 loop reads CASSLAGPQETQYF. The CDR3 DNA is TGTGCCAGCAGCTTGGCGGGGCCACAAGAGACCCAGTACTTC.

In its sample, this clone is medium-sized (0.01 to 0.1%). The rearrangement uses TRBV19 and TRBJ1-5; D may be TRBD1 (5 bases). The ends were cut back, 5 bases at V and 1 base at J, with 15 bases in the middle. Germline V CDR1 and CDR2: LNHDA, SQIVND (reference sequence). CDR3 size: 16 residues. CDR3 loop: CASSFGGAQSNQPQHF. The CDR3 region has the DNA TGTGCCAGTAGTTTCGGCGGGGCGCAGAGCAATCAGCCCCAGCATTTT.

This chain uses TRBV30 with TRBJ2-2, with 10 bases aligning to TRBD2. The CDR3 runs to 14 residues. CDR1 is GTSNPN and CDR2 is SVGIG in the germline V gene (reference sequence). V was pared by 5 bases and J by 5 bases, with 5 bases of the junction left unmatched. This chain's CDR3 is CAWSLAGRTGELFF. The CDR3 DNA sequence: TGTGCCTGGTCACTAGCGGGAAGGACCGGGGAGCTGTTTTTT.

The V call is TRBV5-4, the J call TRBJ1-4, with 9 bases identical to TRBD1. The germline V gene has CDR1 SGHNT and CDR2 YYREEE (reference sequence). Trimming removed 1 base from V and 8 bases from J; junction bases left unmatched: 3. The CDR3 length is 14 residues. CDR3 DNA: TGTGCCAGCAGCTTGAGACAGGGGGGAGAAAAACTGTTTTTT. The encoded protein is CASSLRQGGEKLFF.

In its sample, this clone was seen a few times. The CDR3 nucleotides read TGTGCCAGCAGTTTAGGGGGGCAGCCCTATGGCTACACCTTC. Residues: CASSLGGQPYGYTF. V is TRBV27 and J is TRBJ1-2; a weak D match, TRBD1 (6 bases). Trimming removed 2 bases at V and 4 bases at J, with 11 bases between. Germline lookup yields CDR1 MNHEY and CDR2 SMNVEV (reference sequence). The CDR3 contains 14 residues.

The CDR3 here is CASSQASGGRNTEAFF. CDR3 nucleotides: TGTGCCAGCAGCCAAGCTTCGGGGGGAAGGAACACTGAAGCTTTCTTT. This chain links TRBV3-1 (or the pseudogene TRBV3-2) with TRBJ1-1, with D perhaps matching TRBD1 (5 bases). The V end was cut by 1 base, the J end by 1 base, with 13 bases between. Germline assignment: CDR1 LGHDT and CDR2 YNNKEL (reference sequence). The CDR3 has 16 amino acids.

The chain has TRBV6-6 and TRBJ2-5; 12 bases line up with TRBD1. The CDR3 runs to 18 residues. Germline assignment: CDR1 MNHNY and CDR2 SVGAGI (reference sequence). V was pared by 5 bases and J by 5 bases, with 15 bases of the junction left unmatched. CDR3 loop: CASSQKIGGQGARETQYF. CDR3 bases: TGTGCCAGCAGTCAGAAAATTGGGGGACAGGGGGCGCGGGAGACCCAGTACTTC.

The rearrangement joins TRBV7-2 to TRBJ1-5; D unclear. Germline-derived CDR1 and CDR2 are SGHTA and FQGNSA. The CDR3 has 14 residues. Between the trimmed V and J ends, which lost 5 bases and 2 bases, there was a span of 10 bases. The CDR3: CASSPGVGNQPQHF. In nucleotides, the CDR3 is TGTGCCAGCAGCCCCGGTGTCGGCAATCAGCCCCAGCATTTT.

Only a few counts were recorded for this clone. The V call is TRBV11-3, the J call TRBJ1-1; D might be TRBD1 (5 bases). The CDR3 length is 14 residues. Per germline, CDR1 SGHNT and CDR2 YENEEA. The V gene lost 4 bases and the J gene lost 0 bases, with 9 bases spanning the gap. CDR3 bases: TGTGCCAGCAGCTCGTTACAGGTGAACACTGAAGCTTTCTTT. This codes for CASSSLQVNTEAFF.

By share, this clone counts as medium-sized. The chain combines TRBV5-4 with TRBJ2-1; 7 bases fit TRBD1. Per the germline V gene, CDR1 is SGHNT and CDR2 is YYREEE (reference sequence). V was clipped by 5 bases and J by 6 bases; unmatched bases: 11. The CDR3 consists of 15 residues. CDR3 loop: CASRQQGLISNEQFF. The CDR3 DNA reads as TGTGCCAGCAGACAACAGGGGTTGATATCCAATGAGCAGTTCTTC.

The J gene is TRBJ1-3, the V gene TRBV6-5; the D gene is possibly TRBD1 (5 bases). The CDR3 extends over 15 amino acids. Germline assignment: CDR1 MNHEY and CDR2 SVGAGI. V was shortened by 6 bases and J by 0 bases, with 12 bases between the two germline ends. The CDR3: CASSDSPFSGNTIYF. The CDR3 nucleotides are TGTGCCAGCAGCGACAGTCCCTTCTCTGGAAACACCATATATTTT.